This passage covers 23 T cell receptor beta chains from one sample sequenced in a study of early T cells in non-severe SARS-CoV-2 infection. TCRdb analysed the 5' RACE reads with MiXCR anew, one entry per CDR3 protein. This table holds 60,000 to 75,000 distinct CDR3 sequences, about 10% found once. The sequencing used whole blood, collected at baseline. These receptors originate from an adult who was a healthcare worker with PCR-confirmed SARS-CoV-2 infection or an uninfected control (not recorded which).

This clonotype showed up just a few times. The CDR3 DNA is TGTGCCAGCAGCTTGCCCTTCCGACTAGGAGCCACAGATACGCAGTATTTT. This codes for CASSLPFRLGATDTQYF. The chain links TRBV5-4 to TRBJ2-3; possible D gene TRBD2, 6 bases. With 1 base removed from V and 2 bases from J, the gap between germline ends came to 17 bases. CDR1 SGHNT and CDR2 YYREEE come from the germline V gene (reference sequence). The CDR3 sequence is 17 residues long.

The chain couples TRBV15 to TRBJ2-5; 10 bases align to TRBD1. This CDR3 is built from 15 residues. J gave up 4 bases and V 1 base, and 3 bases lay outside the gene matches. CDR1 is LNHNV, CDR2 YYDKDF, per germline (reference sequence). Written as DNA, the CDR3 is TGTGCCACCAGCAGAGGAGGACAGGGGGTAGAGACCCAGTACTTC. As protein: CATSRGGQGVETQYF.

The sample holds many counts of this clonotype. The chain carries TRBV24-1 and TRBJ2-3, with D unresolved. The CDR3 contains 13 residues. Looked up from germline, CDR1 is KGHDR and CDR2 is SFDVKD. Trimming left V 5 bases short and J 2 bases short, with 7 bases between. In nucleotides, the CDR3 is TGTGCCACCAGTGGTACAACCACAGATACGCAGTATTTT. Amino acid sequence: CATSGTTTDTQYF.

This chain links TRBV30 with TRBJ1-2; 8 bases fit TRBD1. The germline V gene encodes CDR1 GTSNPN and CDR2 SVGIG (reference sequence). The CDR3 runs 14 residues. Trimming removed 4 bases from V and 3 bases from J; junction bases left unmatched: 7. DNA for the CDR3: TGTGCCTGGAATCAGGGGGCAGGCCACTATGGCTACACCTTC. The encoded protein is CAWNQGAGHYGYTF.

This clonotype came up a few times. The V call is TRBV4-1, the J call TRBJ2-3; 8 nucleotides line up with TRBD1. This CDR3 has 14 residues. Unmatched junction bases numbered 4, after V lost 4 bases and J lost 4 bases. The V gene's germline CDR1 is MGHRA and CDR2 YSYEKL. CDR3 sequence: CASSLRTGSDTQYF. Written as DNA, the CDR3 is TGCGCCAGCAGCCTAAGGACAGGGTCAGATACGCAGTATTTT.

This chain joins TRBV19 and TRBJ2-2; D possibly uses TRBD1 or TRBD2 (5 bases each). Germline CDR1 reads LNHDA; CDR2 reads SQIVND (reference sequence). This CDR3 comprises 16 residues. V lost 6 bases to trimming and J lost 5 bases, with 19 bases between them. CDR3 sequence reads: CASSLMAGAGTGELFF. Here the CDR3 DNA reads TGTGCCAGTAGCTTGATGGCCGGGGCCGGTACCGGGGAGCTGTTTTTT.

The table lists this clonotype with a few counts. The chain has TRBV10-3 and TRBJ1-2, with a tentative D call TRBD1 (5 bases). This CDR3 spans 14 amino acids. Germline V gives CDR1 ENHRY, CDR2 SYGVKD. Between the trimmed V and J ends, which lost 6 bases and 5 bases, there was a span of 16 bases. CDR3 region: CAIRRQSAGYGYTF. For the CDR3, the DNA is TGTGCCATCAGAAGACAGAGCGCTGGATATGGCTACACCTTC.

This clonotype was found many times. The chain carries TRBV7-9 and TRBJ1-2, with D possibly matching TRBD1 (5 bases). V was shortened by 2 bases and J by 7 bases, with 8 bases between the two germline ends. Germline V gene sequence: CDR1 SEHNR, CDR2 FQNEAQ (reference sequence). The CDR3 contains 12 residues. CDR3 protein: CASSLSGGGYTF. The CDR3 nucleotides are TGTGCCAGCAGCTTATCTGGGGGTGGCTACACCTTC.

This clonotype was seen at least ten times. The chain carries TRBV7-8 and TRBJ2-2, with D unresolved. The CDR3 loop spans 13 amino acids. CDR1 is SGHVS, CDR2 FQNEAQ, per germline. V lost 5 bases and J 6 bases, leaving 10 bases between the germline ends. The CDR3 bases are TGTGCCAGCAGCAGAACTAAGGCCGGGGAGCTGTTTTTT. It codes for CASSRTKAGELFF.

This clonotype was observed a few times. The rearrangement uses TRBV3-1 and TRBJ2-4, with a tentative D call TRBD2 (5 bases). Trimming left V 0 bases short and J 3 bases short, with 12 bases between. Germline lookup yields CDR1 LGHDT and CDR2 YNNKEL (reference sequence). The CDR3 loop spans 16 amino acids. The CDR3 DNA sequence: TGTGCCAGCAGCCAAGATAGAGGGATTGGCAAAAACATTCAGTACTTC. Encoded protein: CASSQDRGIGKNIQYF.

This clonotype was picked up many times. The V gene is TRBV18, the J gene TRBJ2-2, with D possibly TRBD2 on 5 matching bases. Looked up from germline, CDR1 is KGHSH and CDR2 is LQKENI. Deletions cut 1 base from V and 6 bases from J, with 9 bases between. This CDR3 region has 14 residues. CDR3 bases: TGTGCCAGCTCACCACGTTCCGGGGCCGGGGAGCTGTTTTTT. It yields the protein CASSPRSGAGELFF.

The gene calls are TRBV11-2 and TRBJ2-7; TRBD2 matches at 8 bases. CDR1 is SGHAT and CDR2 is FQNNGV in the germline V gene. This CDR3 has 13 residues. With 3 bases clipped from V and 4 bases from J, the junction kept 2 bases outside the gene matches. CDR3 bases: TGTGCCAGCAGCTTGCGGGAGGCGTACGAGCAGTACTTC. This codes for CASSLREAYEQYF.

This clonotype was seen more than once but under ten times. The rearrangement joins TRBV5-1 to TRBJ2-7; perhaps TRBD1 as D (6 bases). The germline gives CDR1 SGHRS, CDR2 YFSETQ. The CDR3 totals 14 residues. Trimming removed 1 base at V and 7 bases at J, with 15 bases between. The CDR3 bases are TGCGCCAGCAGCTTGCCAGGGGCGGGCAGTGAGCAGTACTTC. This gives the protein CASSLPGAGSEQYF.

This clonotype was counted a few times. The chain is built from TRBV2 and TRBJ2-7; D gene ambiguous. The germline V gene encodes CDR1 SNHLY and CDR2 FYNNEI. V lost 3 bases and J 0 bases, leaving 6 bases between the germline ends. There are 13 residues in the CDR3. CDR3 sequence reads: CASSDSISYEQYF. CDR3 DNA sequence: TGTGCCAGCAGTGACAGTATCTCCTACGAGCAGTACTTC. The full variable domain, in which reference TRBV2 and TRBJ2-7 provide the parts outside the CDR3, is EPEVTQTPSHQVTQMGQEVILRCVPISNHLYFYWYRQILGQKVEFLVSFYNNEISEKSEIFDDQFSVERPDGSNFTLKIRSTKLEDSAMYFCASSDSISYEQYFGPGTRLTVT.

This clonotype was recorded a few times. The chain links TRBV20-1 to TRBJ2-7, with D tentatively TRBD2 (5 bases). V was pared by 5 bases and J by 4 bases, with 12 bases between. CDR1 and CDR2 (germline): DFQATT, SNEGSKA (reference sequence). CDR3 length equals 12 residues. The DNA of the CDR3 is TGCAGTGCTTCGGGATTCTATTACGAGCAGTACTTC. Its protein is CSASGFYYEQYF.

Many counts were recorded for this clonotype. V usage is TRBV19 and J usage is TRBJ2-1; 12 bases agree with TRBD2. V trimming: 5 bases; J trimming: 6 bases; junction bases outside the gene matches: 8. Germline CDR1 LNHDA, CDR2 SQIVND (reference sequence). CDR3 length equals 16 residues. The CDR3 here is CASSHASGRAVNEQFF. As DNA, the CDR3 is TGTGCCAGTAGTCACGCTAGCGGGAGGGCCGTCAATGAGCAGTTCTTC. Looking up the rest from reference TRBV19 and TRBJ2-1 gives the full variable domain: DGGITQSPKYLFRKEGQNVTLSCEQNLNHDAMYWYRQDPGQGLRLIYYSQIVNDFQKGDIAEGYSVSREKKESFPLTVTSAQKNPTAFYLCASSHASGRAVNEQFFGPGTRLTVL.

The V gene is TRBV7-9, the J gene TRBJ2-2; unclear D gene. The CDR3 spans 14 residues. Germline CDR1 reads SEHNR; CDR2 reads FQNEAQ (reference sequence). V dropped 2 bases and J dropped 1 base, with 5 bases sitting between them. CDR3 coding DNA: TGTGCCAGCAGCTTACAACAGAACACCGGGGAGCTGTTTTTT. This sequence encodes CASSLQQNTGELFF.

The sample holds a few counts of this clonotype. This chain connects TRBV5-1 to TRBJ2-4; D is unclear. The CDR3 contains 13 residues. Deletions cut 4 bases from V and 0 bases from J, with 5 bases between. CDR1 and CDR2 (germline): SGHRS, YFSETQ. CDR3: CASSKAAKNIQYF. In nucleotides, the CDR3 is TGCGCCAGCAGCAAAGCAGCCAAAAACATTCAGTACTTC.

This chain links TRBV13 with TRBJ2-3, with D unclear. Germline V CDR1 and CDR2: PRHDT, FYEKMQ (reference sequence). V was trimmed by 4 bases and J by 2 bases, leaving 4 bases between them. The CDR3 is 12 residues long. The CDR3 sequence is CASSSHTDTQYF. The CDR3 DNA follows: TGTGCCAGCAGCTCACACACAGATACGCAGTATTTT.

This clonotype has a count of ten or more. The rearrangement links TRBV7-9 to TRBJ1-1, with D unclear. V dropped 3 bases and J dropped 4 bases, with 12 bases sitting between them. This CDR3 is 14 amino acids long. Germline CDR1 SEHNR, CDR2 FQNEAQ (reference sequence). The CDR3 nucleotides read TGTGCCAGCAGCTTGATGCAGGCGGTCACTGAAGCTTTCTTT. This encodes CASSLMQAVTEAFF. The full variable domain, completed using reference TRBV7-9 and TRBJ1-1, is DTGVSQNPRHKITKRGQNVTFRCDPISEHNRLYWYRQTLGQGPEFLTYFQNEAQLEKSRLLSDRFSAERPKGSFSTLEIQRTEQGDSAMYLCASSLMQAVTEAFFGQGTRLTVV.

This clonotype was counted only a few times. The CDR3 coding sequence is TGTGCCAGCAGCATGAACCGGGAACCCCCGCAGTACTTC. Translating gives CASSMNREPPQYF. J is TRBJ2-7 and V is TRBV11-1; possible D gene TRBD2, 5 bases. Between the trimmed V and J ends, which lost 5 bases and 9 bases, there was a span of 17 bases. CDR1 SGHAT and CDR2 FQDESV come from the germline V gene (reference sequence). This CDR3 is built from 13 residues.

This clonotype was detected many times. The chain couples TRBV7-9 to TRBJ1-6, with D unclear. Per the germline V gene, CDR1 is SEHNR and CDR2 is FQNEAQ (reference sequence). V dropped 1 base and J dropped 7 bases, with 5 bases sitting between them. The CDR3 runs to 13 residues. The CDR3 protein is CASSLETNSPLHF. In DNA form, the CDR3 reads TGTGCCAGCAGCTTAGAGACGAATTCACCCCTCCACTTT.

V and J are TRBV7-2 and TRBJ1-2; 8 nucleotides match TRBD1. CDR1 and CDR2 (germline): SGHTA, FQGNSA. Losses at the gene ends were 5 bases for V and 6 bases for J; bases not matched to a gene: 11. The CDR3 is 15 amino acids. CDR3 bases: TGTGCCAGCAGCCGAGAGCTCGGACAGGGACATGGCTACACCTTC. This translates into CASSRELGQGHGYTF. Combining the CDR3 with reference TRBV7-2 and TRBJ1-2 gives the whole variable domain GAGVSQSPSNKVTEKGKDVELRCDPISGHTALYWYRQSLGQGLEFLIYFQGNSAPDKSGLPSDRFSAERTGGSVSTLTIQRTQQEDSAVYLCASSRELGQGHGYTFGSGTRLTVV.